This T cell receptor beta chain originates from a study of T cell responses to AZD1222 COVID-19 vaccine. Study-level findings and limits: Epitopes outside B.1.351 and B.1.1.7 mutated regions reportedly drew nearly half of spike TCRs.

The ends were cut back, 7 bases at V and 9 bases at J, with 22 bases in the middle. The CDR3 runs 15 residues. Germline CDR1 and CDR2: GTSNPN and SVGIG (reference sequence). Using immunoSEQ multiplex PCR, the repertoire was profiled, and TCRdb retains in-frame clones only, with some absent. The sample comprises some 83,000 clones, around 86% of which are singletons, and 8% to 10% rests with the top ten. As for this clone: Antigen: not known.

This chain joins TRBV30 and TRBJ1-6; D is undetermined. The sequence was collected from an adult in good health. The material sequenced was peripheral blood, taken on day 0 of AZD1222 vaccination. CDR3 sequence: CAYTGAPGRFSPLHF. The CDR3 region has the DNA TGTGCCTACACGGGCGCCCCAGGCCGTTTTTCACCCCTCCACTTT.